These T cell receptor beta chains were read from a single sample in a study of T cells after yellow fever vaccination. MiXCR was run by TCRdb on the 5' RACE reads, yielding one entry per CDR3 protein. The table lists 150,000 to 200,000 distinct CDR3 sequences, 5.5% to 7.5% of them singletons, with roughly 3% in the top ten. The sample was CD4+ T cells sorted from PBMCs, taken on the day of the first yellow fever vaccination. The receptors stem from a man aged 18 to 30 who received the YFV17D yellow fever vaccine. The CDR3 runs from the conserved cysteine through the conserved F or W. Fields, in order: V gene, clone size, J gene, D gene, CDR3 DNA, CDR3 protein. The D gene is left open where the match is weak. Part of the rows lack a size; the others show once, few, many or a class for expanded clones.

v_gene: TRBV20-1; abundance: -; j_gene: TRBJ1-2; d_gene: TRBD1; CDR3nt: TGCAGTGCTGGAGGGAACAGGGGGAACTATGGCTACACCTTC; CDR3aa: CSAGGNRGNYGYTF
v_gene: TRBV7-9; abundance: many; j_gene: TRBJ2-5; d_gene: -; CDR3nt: TGTGCCAGCAGCTCCCAAGGACAACGTCGGTACTTC; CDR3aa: CASSSQGQRRYF
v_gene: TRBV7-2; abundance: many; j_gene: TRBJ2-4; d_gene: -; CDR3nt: TGTGCCAGCAGCTTAGCGGGCTCCCCCTGGAGGAACATTCAGTACTTC; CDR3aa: CASSLAGSPWRNIQYF
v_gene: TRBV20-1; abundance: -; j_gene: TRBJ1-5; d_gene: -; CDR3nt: TGCAGTGCTAGAGATCGAGGGAATCAGCCCCAGCATTTT; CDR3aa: CSARDRGNQPQHF
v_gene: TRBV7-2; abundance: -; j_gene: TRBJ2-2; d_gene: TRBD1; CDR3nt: TGTGCCAGCAGCTACCAGGGACAGGCCACCGGGGAGCTGTTTTTT; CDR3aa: CASSYQGQATGELFF
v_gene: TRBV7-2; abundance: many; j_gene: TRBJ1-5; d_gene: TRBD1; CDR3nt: TGTGCCAGCAGCTTAGCTGGACAGGGTAGCGAGCCCCAGCATTTT; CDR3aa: CASSLAGQGSEPQHF
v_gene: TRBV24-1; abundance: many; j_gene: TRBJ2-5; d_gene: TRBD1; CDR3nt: TGTGCCACCAGTGATTGGGCAGGGGGAGAGACCCAGTACTTC; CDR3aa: CATSDWAGGETQYF
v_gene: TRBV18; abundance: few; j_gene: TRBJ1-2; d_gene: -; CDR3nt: TGTGCCAGCTCACGACCCGGGGGTGGCTACACCTTC; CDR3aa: CASSRPGGGYTF
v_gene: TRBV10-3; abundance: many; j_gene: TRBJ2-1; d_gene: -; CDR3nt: TGTGCCATCAGTGAGATTGGGATCCCCTACAATGAGCAGTTCTTC; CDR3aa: CAISEIGIPYNEQFF
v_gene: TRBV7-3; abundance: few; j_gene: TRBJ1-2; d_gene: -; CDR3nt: TGTGCCAGCAGCTTAACGGGGGCCGAAGGCTACACCTTC; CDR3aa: CASSLTGAEGYTF
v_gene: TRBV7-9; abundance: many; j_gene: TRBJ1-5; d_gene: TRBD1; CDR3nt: TGTGCCAGCGGGACAGCCGCTCAGCCCCAGCATTTT; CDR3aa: CASGTAAQPQHF
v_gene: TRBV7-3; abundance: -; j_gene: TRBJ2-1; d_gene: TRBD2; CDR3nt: TGTGCCAGCAGCTTACGCGGGGGGGCCGGCAATGAGCAGTTCTTC; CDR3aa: CASSLRGGAGNEQFF
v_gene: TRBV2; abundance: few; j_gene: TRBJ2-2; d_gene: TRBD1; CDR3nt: TGTGCCAGCACAGGACAGGGGTCTGAGATGTCCGGGGAGCTGTTTTTT; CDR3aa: CASTGQGSEMSGELFF
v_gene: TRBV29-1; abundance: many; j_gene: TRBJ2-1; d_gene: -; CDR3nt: TGCAGCGTCGCTACGAGCTACAATGAGCAGTTCTTC; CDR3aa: CSVATSYNEQFF
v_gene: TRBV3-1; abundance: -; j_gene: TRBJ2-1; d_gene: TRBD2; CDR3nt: TGTGCCAGCAGCCAGAGCGGGGGGGCCCCAAATGAGCAGTTCTTC; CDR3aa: CASSQSGGAPNEQFF
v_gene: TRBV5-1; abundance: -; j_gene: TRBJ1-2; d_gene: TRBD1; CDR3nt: TGCGCCAGCAGCTTGGGACAGGGGACGAGGGGCTACACCTTC; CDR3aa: CASSLGQGTRGYTF
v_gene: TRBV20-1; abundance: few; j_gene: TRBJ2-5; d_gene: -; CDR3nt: TGCAGTGCTGTCCCCCGCGAAGAGACCCAGTACTTC; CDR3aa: CSAVPREETQYF
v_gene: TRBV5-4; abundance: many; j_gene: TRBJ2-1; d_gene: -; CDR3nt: TGTGCCAGCAGCTTGAACAGCGGCAACTACTACAATGAGCAGTTCTTC; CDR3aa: CASSLNSGNYYNEQFF
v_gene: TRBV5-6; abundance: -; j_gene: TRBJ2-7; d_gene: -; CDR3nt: TGTGCCAGCGTCTCTTTCCGGGACATCCCGGGGGAGCAGTACTTC; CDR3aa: CASVSFRDIPGEQYF
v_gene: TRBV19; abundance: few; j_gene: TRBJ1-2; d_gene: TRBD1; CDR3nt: TGTGCCAGTAGTATGGACAGGGGGCTAAACTATGGCTACACCTTC; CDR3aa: CASSMDRGLNYGYTF
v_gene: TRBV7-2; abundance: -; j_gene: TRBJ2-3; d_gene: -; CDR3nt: TGTGCCAGCAGCTTAATCGGGTTCGGCACAGATACGCAGTATTTT; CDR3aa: CASSLIGFGTDTQYF
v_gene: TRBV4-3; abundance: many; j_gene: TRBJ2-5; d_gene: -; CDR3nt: TGCGCCAGCAGCCAAGAACCCGGCAGGAGACGCGTCAAGACCCAGTACTTC; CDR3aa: CASSQEPGRRRVKTQYF
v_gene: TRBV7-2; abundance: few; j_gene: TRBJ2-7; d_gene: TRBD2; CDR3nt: TGTGCCAGCAGCTTAGGGGGCGGGGGACCCTACGAGCAGTACTTC; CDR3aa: CASSLGGGGPYEQYF
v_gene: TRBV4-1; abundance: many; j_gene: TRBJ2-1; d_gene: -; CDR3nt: TGCGCCAGCAGAAAAGTAGTGAGCAATGAGCAGTTCTTC; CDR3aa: CASRKVVSNEQFF
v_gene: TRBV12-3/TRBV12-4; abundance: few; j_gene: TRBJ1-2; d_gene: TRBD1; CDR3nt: TGTGCCAGCAGTCTAAATACAGGGGTATTTTACTATGGCTACACCTTC; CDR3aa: CASSLNTGVFYYGYTF
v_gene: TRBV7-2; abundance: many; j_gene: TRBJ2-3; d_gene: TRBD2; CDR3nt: TGTGCCAGCAGCTTAGTTCGAGCGGGGGGCGATACGCAGTATTTT; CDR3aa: CASSLVRAGGDTQYF
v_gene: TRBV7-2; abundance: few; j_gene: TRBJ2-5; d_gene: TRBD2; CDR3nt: TGTGCCAGCAGCTTAGATGGACTAGCGGAGACCCAGTACTTC; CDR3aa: CASSLDGLAETQYF
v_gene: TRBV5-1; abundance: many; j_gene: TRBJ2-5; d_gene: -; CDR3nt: TGCGCCAGCAGCCGCGACCCGGCAGGGGCACAAGAGACCCAGTACTTC; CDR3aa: CASSRDPAGAQETQYF
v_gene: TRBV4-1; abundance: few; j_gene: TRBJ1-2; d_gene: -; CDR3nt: TGCGCCAGCAGCCAAGACGTCGGGGGCACTGGGGGCTACACCTTC; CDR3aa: CASSQDVGGTGGYTF
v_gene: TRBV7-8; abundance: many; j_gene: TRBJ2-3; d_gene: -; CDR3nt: TGTGCCAGCAGCCCCGCCGGGGGGCGCGGTGTCCTCGGCACAGATACGCAGTATTTT; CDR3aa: CASSPAGGRGVLGTDTQYF
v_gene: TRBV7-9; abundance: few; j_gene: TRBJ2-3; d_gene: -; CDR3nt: TGTGCCAGCAGCTCGGCAGGGCGCACAGATACGCAGTATTTT; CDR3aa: CASSSAGRTDTQYF
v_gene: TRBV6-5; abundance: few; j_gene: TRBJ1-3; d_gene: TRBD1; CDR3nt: TGTGCCAGCAGAGGACAGGGGGCTTCTAATGGAAACACCATATATTTT; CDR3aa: CASRGQGASNGNTIYF
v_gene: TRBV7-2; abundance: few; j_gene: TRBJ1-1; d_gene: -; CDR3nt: TGTGCCAGCAGCCCGGATGGCGTGGGGCGGTCTCCTGAAGCTTTCTTT; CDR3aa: CASSPDGVGRSPEAFF
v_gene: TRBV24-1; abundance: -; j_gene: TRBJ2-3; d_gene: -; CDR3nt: TGTGCCACCAGGGACAGATCTACCGATACGCAGTATTTT; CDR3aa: CATRDRSTDTQYF
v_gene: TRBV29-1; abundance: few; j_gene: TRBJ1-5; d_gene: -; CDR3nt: TGCAGCGTCCGGTGGGGGCAGGGCAATCAGCCCCAGCATTTT; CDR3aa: CSVRWGQGNQPQHF
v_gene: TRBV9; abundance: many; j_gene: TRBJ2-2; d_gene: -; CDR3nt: TGTGCCAGCAGCGGGCAGGGGTATGCCGGGGAGCTGTTTTTT; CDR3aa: CASSGQGYAGELFF
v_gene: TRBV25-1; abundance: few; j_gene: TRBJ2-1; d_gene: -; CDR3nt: TGTGCCAGCAGTGCCGTCTACAATGAGCAGTTCTTC; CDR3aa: CASSAVYNEQFF
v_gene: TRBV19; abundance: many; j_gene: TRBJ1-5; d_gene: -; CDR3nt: TGTGCCAGTAGTGACGGGGTGAGACAGCCCCAGCATTTT; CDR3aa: CASSDGVRQPQHF
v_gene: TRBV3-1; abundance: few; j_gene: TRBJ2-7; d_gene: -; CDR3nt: TGTGCCAGCAGCCAAGAACAGGGGCGGGGGCAGTACTTC; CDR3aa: CASSQEQGRGQYF
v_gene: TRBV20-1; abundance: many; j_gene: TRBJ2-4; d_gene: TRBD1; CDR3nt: TGCAGTGCTTCCGACAGGGGAGCCAAAAACATTCAGTACTTC; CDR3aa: CSASDRGAKNIQYF
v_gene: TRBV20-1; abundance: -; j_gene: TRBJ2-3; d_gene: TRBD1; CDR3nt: TGCAGTGCAAAACAGGGGGCGCGAGTAGATACGCAGTATTTT; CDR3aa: CSAKQGARVDTQYF
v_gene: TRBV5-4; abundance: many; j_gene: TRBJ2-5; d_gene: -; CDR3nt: TGTGCCAGCAGCTTGCGGGGAGAGACCCAGTACTTC; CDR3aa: CASSLRGETQYF
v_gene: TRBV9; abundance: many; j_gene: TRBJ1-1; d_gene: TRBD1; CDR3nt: TGTGCCAGCAGCGCCGTGGACAGGGGCACTGAAGCTTTCTTT; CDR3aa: CASSAVDRGTEAFF
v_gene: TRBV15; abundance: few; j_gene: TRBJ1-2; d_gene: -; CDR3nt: TGTGCCACCAGCAGAGATAGGGCAGGGGATGGCTACACCTTC; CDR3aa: CATSRDRAGDGYTF
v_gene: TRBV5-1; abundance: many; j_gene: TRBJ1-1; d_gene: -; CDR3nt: TGCGCCAGTACGGACGGACTGAACACTGAAGCTTTCTTT; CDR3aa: CASTDGLNTEAFF
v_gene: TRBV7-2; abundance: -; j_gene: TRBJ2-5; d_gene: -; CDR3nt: TGTGCCAGCAGCTTAGGCGACAGATCGAGAGAGACCCAGTACTTC; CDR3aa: CASSLGDRSRETQYF
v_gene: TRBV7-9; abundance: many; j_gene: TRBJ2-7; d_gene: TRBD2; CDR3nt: TGTGCCAGCAGCCCAGGATTTAGCGGGGGTTCCTCCTACGAGCAGTACTTC; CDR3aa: CASSPGFSGGSSYEQYF
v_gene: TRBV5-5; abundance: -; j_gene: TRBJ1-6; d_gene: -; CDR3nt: TGTGCCAGCAGCTTGGCCAGGGCGGATTCACCCCTCCACTTT; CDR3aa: CASSLARADSPLHF
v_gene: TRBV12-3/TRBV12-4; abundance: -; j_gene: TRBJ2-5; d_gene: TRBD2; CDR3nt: TGTGCCAGCAGTTTCCAGCGGGGGGACGAGACCCAGTACTTC; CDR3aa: CASSFQRGDETQYF
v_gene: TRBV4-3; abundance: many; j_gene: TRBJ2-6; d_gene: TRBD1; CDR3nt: TGCGCCAGCAGGCGATCCGGGACAGGGGGCCCCTCTGGGGCCAACGTCCTGACTTTC; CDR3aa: CASRRSGTGGPSGANVLTF